This TCR beta chain stems from a study of blood T cell repertoires in COVID-19. Overall study: Whether acute or convalescent, the COVID-19 samples came from the United States, Italy and Spain. T cells, B-cell-depleted T cells, or PBMCs supplied cDNA or gDNA.

Sequenced by immunoSEQ multiplex PCR; TCRdb stores in-frame clones only, minus some. Of nearly 90,000 clones in the sample, about nine tenths are singletons; the top ten hold approximately 0.5%. The CDR3 has 14 residues. V was cut by 0 bases and J by 2 bases, with 10 bases left in between. The germline V gene has CDR1 GTSNPN and CDR2 SVGIG (reference sequence). This TCR derives from a man aged 60 to 69 with acute or convalescent COVID-19. The rearrangement links TRBV30 to TRBJ1-1; possible D gene TRBD1, 5 bases. Sequenced input: peripheral blood. CDR3 amino acids: CAWSVRRENTEAFF. CDR3 nucleotide sequence: TGTGCCTGGAGTGTACGCAGGGAAAACACTGAAGCTTTCTTT. The full variable domain, completed using reference TRBV30 and TRBJ1-1, is SQTIHQWPATLVQPVGSPLSLECTVEGTSNPNLYWYRQAAGRGLQLLFYSVGIGQISSEVPQNLSASRPQDRQFILSSKKLLLSDSGFYLCAWSVRRENTEAFFGQGTRLTVV.